This TCR beta chain is from a study of T-cell reconstitution after alpha-beta-depleted transplantation in children. Notes on the study in general: By one year post-transplant, T-cell counts and diversity largely arose from T cells that were newly produced. Several patients had high TCRbeta diversity at day 60; it came from surviving recipient T cells and thymic progenitors. Alpha-beta T cells about two months after transplant reportedly derived from several hundred expanded graft clones.

Construction of the TCRbeta library involved unique molecular identifiers. One entry per CDR3 protein, called by TCRdb with MiXCR from the PCR reads. The table has 200,000 to 250,000 distinct CDR3 sequences, approximately 8% seen once; the top ten hold 6.3%. This clonotype was picked up many times. The antigen remains undetermined. The V gene lost 6 bases and the J gene lost 0 bases, with 11 bases spanning the gap. The CDR3 sequence is 14 residues long. Per the germline V gene, CDR1 is SNHLY and CDR2 is FYNNEI. This specimen was PBMCs, mostly from graft donor cells, taken 180 days after TCRalphabeta/CD19-depleted stem cell transplant. V usage is TRBV2 and J usage is TRBJ1-2; perhaps TRBD1 as D (5 bases). The TCR originated in a male patient aged 10 to 17 who had a stem cell transplant for acute lymphoblastic leukemia, so the T cells may come from the graft donor. The CDR3 protein is CASSPQGTNYGYTF. In nucleotides, the CDR3 is TGTGCCAGCAGCCCCCAGGGAACTAACTATGGCTACACCTTC. The full variable domain, its missing parts supplied by reference TRBV2 and TRBJ1-2, is EPEVTQTPSHQVTQMGQEVILRCVPISNHLYFYWYRQILGQKVEFLVSFYNNEISEKSEIFDDQFSVERPDGSNFTLKIRSTKLEDSAMYFCASSPQGTNYGYTFGSGTRLTVV.